Included here is one T cell receptor beta chain sequence, with context. Its antigen remains unidentified. The data stem from a study of CD8+ T cells in alopecia areata. Across the study: Patients received oral tofacitinib, 5 to 10 mg twice daily, for moderate-to-severe alopecia areata. Study-wide points: Higher clonality and more expanded CD8+ clones appeared in lesional than normal scalp.

Extracted RNA was reverse transcribed into cDNA, the sequencing template. The table came from immunoSEQ multiplex PCR; TCRdb's copy has only in-frame clones and leaves some out. The table has some 170,000 clones, less than 80% seen once. The V and J ends lost 2 bases and 2 bases, in that order; junction bases with no gene match: 2. The CDR3 is 15 residues long. Germline lookup yields CDR1 SNHLY and CDR2 FYNNEI. The TCR sequence derives from a human donor with alopecia areata. The chain uses TRBV2 and TRBJ1-5, with 8 bases lining up with TRBD1. The source was CD8+ T cells sorted from blood, collected at week 0. The CDR3 nucleotides are TGTGCCAGCAGTGAATCCAGGGGGCGCAATCAGCCCCAGCATTTT. Residues: CASSESRGRNQPQHF.